Listed below are T cell receptor beta chains from one sample, sequenced in a study of control samples from healthy donors and cancer patients. Some clones are missing from TCRdb's copy, which holds only in-frame ones; the method was immunoSEQ multiplex PCR. Of more than 95,000 clones in the sample, approximately 90% were seen once. Sample: blood. These receptors were taken from a woman in her 70s in good health. Both conserved end residues are part of each CDR3. The D gene is left open where the match is weak. Clone size is shown for a subset of rows, as once, few, many or a class of expanded clone.

TRBD1,.,TRBV3-1/TRBV3-2,TRBJ2-7,14,CASSDRTGGYEQYF,TGTGCCAGCAGCGATAGGACAGGGGGCTACGAGCAGTACTTC
.,.,TRBV7-3,TRBJ2-1,13,CASSLTRNNEQFF,TGTGCCAGCAGCCTTACTAGAAACAATGAGCAGTTCTTC
TRBD1,.,TRBV5-1,TRBJ1-6,13,CASRTGADSPLHF,TGCGCCAGCAGGACAGGGGCTGATTCACCCCTCCACTTT
.,.,TRBV7-3,TRBJ2-3,14,CASSLTQGKDTQYF,TGTGCCAGCAGCTTAACCCAGGGGAAAGATACGCAGTATTTT
TRBD2,.,TRBV6-1,TRBJ2-3,16,CASSEVIAGGRDTQYF,TGTGCCAGCAGTGAAGTTATAGCGGGGGGGAGGGATACGCAGTATTTT
TRBD1,.,TRBV11-2,TRBJ2-3,15,CASSLGTGRADTQYF,TGTGCCAGCAGCCTTGGGACAGGGAGGGCAGATACGCAGTATTTT
TRBD2,few,TRBV7-3,TRBJ2-2,19,CASSLTGGGLAGHTGELFF,TGTGCCAGCAGCTTAACGGGGGGTGGACTAGCGGGGCACACCGGGGAGCTGTTTTTT
.,.,TRBV3-1/TRBV3-2,TRBJ1-4,14,CASSRRGATEKLFF,TGTGCCAGCAGCCGCCGGGGGGCTACTGAAAAACTGTTTTTT
.,once,TRBV11-3,TRBJ2-3,12,CASSLDPDTQYF,TGTGCCAGCAGCTTAGATCCAGATACGCAGTATTTT
.,.,TRBV7-9,TRBJ1-3,16,CASSLRRRASGNTIYF,TGTGCCAGCAGCTTAAGGCGGAGGGCCTCTGGAAACACCATATATTTT
.,.,TRBV10-3,TRBJ2-6,13,CAVGAGGANVLTF,TGTGCCGTGGGGGCGGGGGGGGCCAACGTCCTGACTTTC
.,.,TRBV2,TRBJ2-7,15,CASSEKSRGSYEQYF,TGTGCCAGCAGTGAAAAGTCCCGGGGCTCCTACGAGCAGTACTTC
.,.,TRBV6-5,TRBJ1-1,14,CASSYITSGPEAFF,TGTGCCAGCAGTTACATTACTAGTGGGCCTGAAGCTTTCTTT
.,.,TRBV23-1,TRBJ2-5,16,CASSQLVGPFQETQYF,TGCGCCAGCAGTCAATTGGTGGGGCCCTTCCAAGAGACCCAGTACTTC
.,.,TRBV7-9,TRBJ1-4,13,CASSSRSNEKLFF,TGTGCCAGCAGCTCCAGGAGTAATGAAAAACTGTTTTTT
.,few,TRBV2,TRBJ1-2,13,CASSDLGQYGYTF,TGTGCCAGCAGTGATTTAGGCCAGTATGGCTACACCTTC
.,.,TRBV24-1,TRBJ2-2,18,CATSDERTAGADTGELFF,TGTGCCACCAGTGATGAACGGACAGCCGGGGCTGACACCGGGGAGCTGTTTTTT
.,.,TRBV7-3,TRBJ2-2,14,CASRRAVNTGELFF,TGTGCCAGCAGAAGAGCGGTGAACACCGGGGAGCTGTTTTTT
TRBD2,.,TRBV15,TRBJ2-1,15,CATSRGAGGTNEQFF,TGTGCCACCAGCAGAGGAGCGGGGGGCACCAATGAGCAGTTCTTC
.,.,TRBV7-2,TRBJ2-2,14,CASSPGQNTGELFF,TGTGCCAGCAGCCCGGGACAGAACACCGGGGAGCTGTTTTTT
TRBD2,few,TRBV5-6,TRBJ2-7,12,CASSWRGAEQYF,TGTGCCAGCAGCTGGCGGGGGGCCGAGCAGTACTTC
.,.,TRBV6-5,TRBJ1-1,13,CASRKQGWAEAFF,TGTGCCAGCAGGAAACAGGGTTGGGCTGAAGCTTTCTTT
TRBD1,.,TRBV13,TRBJ1-3,14,CASRTGEALDTIYF,TGTGCCAGCAGGACAGGGGAGGCTTTGGACACCATATATTTT
.,.,TRBV5-1,TRBJ1-6,13,CASSLGSNSPLHF,TGCGCCAGCAGCTTGGGGTCTAATTCACCCCTCCACTTT
TRBD1,.,TRBV9,TRBJ1-2,13,CASSEDRGLGYTF,TGTGCCAGCAGCGAGGACAGGGGGCTTGGCTACACCTTC
TRBD1,.,TRBV19,TRBJ2-7,13,CASSLDRGDEQYF,TGTGCCAGTAGCTTGGACAGGGGCGACGAGCAGTACTTC
.,.,TRBV5-6,TRBJ2-5,15,CASSFGGLSSETQYF,TGTGCCAGCAGCTTCGGGGGGCTTTCTAGTGAGACCCAGTACTTC
TRBD1,.,TRBV7-2,TRBJ1-1,15,CASSLGTGMNTEAFF,TGTGCCAGCAGCTTGGGGACAGGGATGAACACTGAAGCTTTCTTT
.,.,TRBV6-6,TRBJ1-4,15,CASRQPGRRGEKLFF,TGTGCCAGCAGACAACCGGGACGGAGGGGTGAAAAACTGTTTTTT
.,.,TRBV23-1,TRBJ2-2,15,CASSQSREGDRGAVF,TGCGCCAGCAGTCAATCAAGGGAGGGGGACCGGGGAGCTGTTTTT
.,.,TRBV6-5,TRBJ1-1,11,CASTRGTEAFF,TGTGCCAGCACCAGAGGCACTGAAGCTTTCTTT
TRBD1,.,TRBV5-1,TRBJ1-6,15,CASSPGTGGNSPLHF,TGCGCCAGCAGCCCTGGGACAGGTGGAAATTCACCCCTCCACTTT
.,.,TRBV11-3,TRBJ2-1,15,CASSLEADTYNEQFF,TGTGCCAGCAGCTTAGAAGCGGACACCTACAATGAGCAGTTCTTC
.,.,TRBV24-1,TRBJ1-5,16,CATSERTGISNQPQHF,TGTGCCACCAGTGAGCGAACAGGAATTAGCAATCAGCCCCAGCATTTT
TRBD1,.,TRBV27,TRBJ2-5,13,CASRGTGWETQYF,TGTGCCAGCAGGGGGACAGGGTGGGAGACCCAGTACTTC
.,.,TRBV29-1,TRBJ2-7,14,CSVATGIGAYEQYF,TGCAGCGTGGCCACAGGGATAGGGGCCTACGAGCAGTACTTC
.,.,TRBV27,TRBJ2-7,14,CASSLAPASYEQYF,TGTGCCAGCAGTTTGGCGCCGGCCTCCTACGAGCAGTACTTC
.,.,TRBV2,TRBJ1-2,13,CASSEVRDYGYTF,TGTGCCAGCAGTGAAGTGCGGGACTATGGCTACACCTTC
.,.,TRBV9,TRBJ2-7,13,CASSVGQVYEQYF,TGTGCCAGCAGCGTCGGACAAGTCTACGAGCAGTACTTC
.,.,TRBV6-5,TRBJ1-6,12,CASSRSNSPLHF,TGTGCCAGCAGTCGCAGTAATTCACCCCTCCACTTT
.,once,TRBV27,TRBJ1-2,14,CASSLSAGTHGYTF,TGTGCCAGCAGTTTATCTGCAGGGACCCATGGCTACACCTTC
TRBD2,.,TRBV2,TRBJ2-5,19,CASSPTSGGALVVKETQYF,TGTGCCAGCAGTCCGACTAGCGGGGGGGCCCTCGTTGTGAAAGAGACCCAGTACTTC
.,once,TRBV4-1,TRBJ2-2,13,CASSHVDPAELFF,TGCGCCAGCAGCCACGTAGACCCGGCAGAGCTGTTTTTT
TRBD1,.,TRBV5-1,TRBJ1-1,16,CASSSFGTGPNVEAFF,TGCGCCAGCAGCTCATTCGGGACAGGGCCAAATGTGGAAGCTTTCTTT
.,once,TRBV2,TRBJ2-3,16,CASRRGARGGTDTQYF,TGTGCCAGCAGGCGGGGGGCCAGGGGGGGCACAGATACGCAGTATTTT
.,.,TRBV24-1,TRBJ2-1,13,CATSDLQLNEQFF,TGTGCCACCAGTGACCTACAGTTGAATGAGCAGTTCTTC
.,.,TRBV2,TRBJ2-1,15,CASSGLGGPYNEQFF,TGTGCCAGCAGTGGCTTGGGGGGCCCTTACAATGAGCAGTTCTTC
.,once,TRBV6-5,TRBJ2-3,13,CVSGRDHTDTQYF,TGTGTCAGCGGTCGGGACCACACAGATACGCAGTATTTT
.,.,TRBV2,TRBJ2-4,11,CASSDRDIQYF,TGTGCCAGCAGTGACCGTGACATTCAGTACTTC
TRBD1,.,TRBV19,TRBJ1-5,14,CASSSGQDNQPQHF,TGTGCCAGTAGCAGTGGACAGGACAATCAGCCCCAGCATTTT
.,.,TRBV12-3/TRBV12-4,TRBJ2-7,13,CASSLAREYEQYF,TGTGCCAGCAGTTTGGCCAGGGAATACGAGCAGTACTTC
.,.,TRBV5-1,TRBJ2-5,13,CASSFLAGETQYF,TGCGCCAGCAGCTTTTTGGCGGGGGAGACCCAGTACTTC
.,.,TRBV10-2,TRBJ2-7,13,CATSRGDSYEQYF,TGCGCCACCTCGAGGGGGGACTCCTACGAGCAGTACTTC
.,.,TRBV18,TRBJ1-2,14,CASSPLGLDYGYTF,TGTGCCAGCTCACCGCTGGGCCTCGACTATGGCTACACCTTC
.,.,TRBV9,TRBJ1-6,14,CASSFSVLNSPLHF,TGTGCCAGCAGCTTCTCGGTGTTGAATTCACCCCTCCACTTT
.,.,TRBV5-1,TRBJ2-5,17,CASSNTGRRPPQETQYF,TGCGCCAGCAGCAACACAGGGCGACGACCGCCCCAAGAGACCCAGTACTTC
.,.,TRBV7-8,TRBJ2-5,15,CASSLARDGQETQYF,TGTGCCAGCAGCTTAGCGAGGGACGGACAAGAGACCCAGTACTTC